This record concerns one T cell receptor beta chain sequence. Its antigen is still unknown. The germline V gene encodes CDR1 SGHRS and CDR2 YFSETQ. The V and J ends lost 4 bases and 0 bases, in that order; junction bases with no gene match: 7. The CDR3 runs 16 residues. This entry is derived from a study of shared clonotypes between healthy human individuals. Whole-study findings and limits: Apart from blood, nothing was sampled; tissue repertoires likely differ. When compared with the clonotypes that were shared by all four sorted-subset donors, the non-shared clonotypes turned out to have lower generation probabilities.

For every subset, genomic DNA was evenly distributed across several immunoSEQ plates. On sorted subsets, replicate PCRs used about 180 ng DNA, or about 30,000 T cell genomes. The protocol was immunoSEQ multiplex PCR, while the TCRdb copy is restricted to in-frame clones and leaves out a portion. The data hold some 1,400,000 clones, with roughly 96% observed a single time. The sequence was collected from a man aged 25 to 40 in good health. The rearrangement links TRBV5-1 to TRBJ2-1; 7 positions match TRBD1. Sequences were obtained from naive CD4+ T cells sorted from blood. Documented subset: CD45RA+ positively selected. Written as DNA, the CDR3 is TGCGCCAGCAGCCCGGACGGACAGGTCTCCTACAATGAGCAGTTCTTC. Translation gives CASSPDGQVSYNEQFF. Combining the CDR3 with reference TRBV5-1 and TRBJ2-1 gives the whole variable domain KAGVTQTPRYLIKTRGQQVTLSCSPISGHRSVSWYQQTPGQGLQFLFEYFSETQRNKGNFPGRFSGRQFSNSRSEMNVSTLELGDSALYLCASSPDGQVSYNEQFFGPGTRLTVL.